A selection of T cell receptor beta chains follows, all from one sample in a study of blood T cell repertoires in COVID-19. Profiled with immunoSEQ multiplex PCR; TCRdb holds only in-frame clones, not every one. The table records about 190,000 clones, nearly 85% of them present only once. Sequences were obtained from peripheral blood. The receptors come from a woman aged 25 to 39 with acute or convalescent COVID-19. Both conserved end residues are part of each CDR3. Each record gives: J gene, V gene, D gene, clone size, CDR3 protein, CDR3 DNA. D genes are given only for firm matches. Rows give clone size only sometimes, using once, few, many, or a class for an expanded clone.

TRBJ1-4 | TRBV28 | - | - | CASFGEPGLNEKLFF | TGTGCCAGCTTTGGGGAGCCGGGACTTAATGAAAAACTGTTTTTT
TRBJ2-2 | TRBV7-3 | TRBD1 | - | CASSNRGGGELFF | TGTGCCAGCAGCAACAGGGGCGGCGGGGAGCTGTTTTTT
TRBJ2-3 | TRBV14 | TRBD2 | - | CASSQPKAGPWYF | TGTGCCAGCAGCCAACCTAAAGCGGGGCCCTGGTATTTT
TRBJ2-1 | TRBV6-2/TRBV6-3 | TRBD2 | - | CASSLPGLAVYNEQFF | TGTGCCAGCAGCCTCCCGGGACTAGCTGTTTACAATGAGCAGTTCTTC
TRBJ2-3 | TRBV25-1 | TRBD2 | - | CASLSGLAGGVDTQYF | TGTGCCAGCCTCTCGGGACTAGCGGGGGGAGTTGATACGCAGTATTTT
TRBJ1-3 | TRBV9 | - | few | CASNTGLLGNTIYF | TGTGCCAGCAACACAGGGCTACTTGGAAACACCATATATTTT
TRBJ2-3 | TRBV4-2 | TRBD2 | - | CASSQDPAGGPNTQYF | TGTGCCAGCAGCCAAGATCCGGCGGGAGGGCCGAATACGCAGTATTTT
TRBJ1-5 | TRBV6-5 | - | - | CASSYTQDSNQPQHF | TGTGCCAGCAGTTACACTCAAGACAGTAATCAGCCCCAGCATTTT
TRBJ1-5 | TRBV24-1 | - | - | CATSGWEGNQPQHF | TGTGCCACCAGTGGGTGGGAGGGCAATCAGCCCCAGCATTTT
TRBJ1-1 | TRBV12-3/TRBV12-4 | TRBD1 | - | CASRLAGGREAFF | TGTGCCAGCAGACTAGCAGGGGGCCGGGAAGCTTTCTTT
TRBJ1-3 | TRBV5-1 | TRBD1 | - | CASSLEVRGQSGNTIYF | TGCGCCAGCAGCTTGGAAGTCAGGGGGCAGTCCGGAAACACCATATATTTT
TRBJ1-2 | TRBV5-1 | TRBD1 | - | CASSRDSGYGYTF | TGCGCCAGCAGCCGGGACAGTGGGTATGGCTACACCTTC
TRBJ2-5 | TRBV5-1 | - | few | CASSLTAAQETQYF | TGCGCCAGCAGCTTGACAGCAGCCCAAGAGACCCAGTACTTC
TRBJ1-5 | TRBV24-1 | TRBD1 | - | CATSDSGGALSNQPQHF | TGTGCCACCAGTGATTCAGGGGGCGCTTTGAGCAATCAGCCCCAGCATTTT
TRBJ1-2 | TRBV19 | TRBD1 | - | CASSQGVGGYTF | TGTGCCAGTTCACAGGGGGTCGGTGGCTACACCTTC
TRBJ1-1 | TRBV6-2/TRBV6-3 | - | - | CASSYLAGGTEAFF | TGTGCCAGCAGTTACTTGGCGGGGGGGACTGAAGCTTTCTTT
TRBJ1-5 | TRBV12-3/TRBV12-4 | - | - | CASSRWGEPQHF | TGTGCCAGCAGTCGATGGGGGGAGCCCCAGCATTTT
TRBJ1-4 | TRBV6-1 | - | - | CASSEDGNPQEKLFF | TGTGCCAGCAGTGAAGATGGCAATCCCCAAGAAAAACTGTTTTTT
TRBJ2-1 | TRBV30 | - | - | CAWSVQAPTGEQFF | TGTGCCTGGAGTGTACAGGCCCCAACAGGGGAGCAGTTCTTC
TRBJ1-1 | TRBV5-1 | - | - | CASSLAPGPNTEAFF | TGCGCCAGCAGCTTGGCTCCAGGTCCGAACACTGAAGCTTTCTTT
TRBJ1-6 | TRBV19 | - | - | CASSINGAANSPLHF | TGTGCCAGTAGTATTAATGGGGCGGCTAATTCACCCCTCCACTTT
TRBJ2-7 | TRBV28 | TRBD2 | - | CAAGGTYEQYF | TGTGCCGCGGGGGGGACCTACGAGCAGTACTTC
TRBJ2-5 | TRBV6-1 | TRBD2 | - | CASSGSLVGGRAETQYF | TGTGCCAGCAGTGGTAGCCTCGTAGGCGGGAGGGCCGAGACCCAGTACTTC